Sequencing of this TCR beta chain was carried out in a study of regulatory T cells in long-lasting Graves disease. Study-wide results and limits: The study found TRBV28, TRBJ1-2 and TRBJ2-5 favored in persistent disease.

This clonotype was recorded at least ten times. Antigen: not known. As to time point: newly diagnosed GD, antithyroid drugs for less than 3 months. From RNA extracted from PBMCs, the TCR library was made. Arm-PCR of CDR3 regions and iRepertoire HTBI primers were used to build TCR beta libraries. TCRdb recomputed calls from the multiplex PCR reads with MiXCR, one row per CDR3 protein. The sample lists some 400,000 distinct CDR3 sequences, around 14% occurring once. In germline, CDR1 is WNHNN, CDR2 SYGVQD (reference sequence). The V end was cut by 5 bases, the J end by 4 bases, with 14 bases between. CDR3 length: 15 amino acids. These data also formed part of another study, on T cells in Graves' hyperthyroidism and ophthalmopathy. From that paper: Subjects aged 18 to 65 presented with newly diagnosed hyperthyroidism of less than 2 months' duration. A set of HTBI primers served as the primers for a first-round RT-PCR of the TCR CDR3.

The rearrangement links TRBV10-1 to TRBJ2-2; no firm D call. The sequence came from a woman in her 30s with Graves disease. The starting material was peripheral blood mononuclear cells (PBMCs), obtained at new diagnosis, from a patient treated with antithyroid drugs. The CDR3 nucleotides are TGCGCCAGCAGTCCTAGTATCTCCCCCACCGGGGAGCTGTTTTTT. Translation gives CASSPSISPTGELFF.